The clone carrying this T cell receptor (beta chain) showed up many times. Its specificity is unknown. These data are taken from a study of T cells in Graves' hyperthyroidism and ophthalmopathy. Study overall: Blood from the periphery was taken at initial diagnosis, before any treatment.

Whole-study results and caveats: Ophthalmopathy was told apart from stable hyperthyroidism by a 13 V-J model. Blood also carried most thyroid clonotypes expanded above 0.001.

The germline V gene encodes CDR1 MNHEY and CDR2 SVGAGI. The CDR3 consists of 15 residues. J lost 8 bases, V lost 0 bases, and 8 bases had no gene match. Active moderate-to-severe ophthalmopathy, Clinical Activity Score at least 3, NOSPECS at least 4, under 3 months' duration. Authors of the study amplified TCR beta CDR3 regions from RNA transcripts. A set of HTBI primers served as the primers for a first-round RT-PCR of the TCR CDR3. A single record per CDR3 protein comes from TCRdb applying MiXCR to the multiplex PCR reads. In the table there are 350,000 or so distinct CDR3 sequences, 15% to 20% of which are singletons.

The genes are TRBV6-5 and TRBJ1-2, with 8 bases aligning to TRBD1. The source of this sequence is a woman in her 40s with Graves' ophthalmopathy. The material sequenced was blood. CDR3 residues: CASSYSGRGLRGYTF. The CDR3 region has the DNA TGTGCCAGCAGTTACTCGGGCAGGGGGCTGCGCGGCTACACCTTC.